The rows below give T cell receptor beta chains drawn from one sample of a study of cytomegalovirus exposure and HLA in healthy donors. Method: immunoSEQ multiplex PCR; TCRdb's copy keeps in-frame clones and lacks some. The table includes fewer than 85,000 clones, roughly four fifths detected once. Source material: PBMCs. All receptors derive from a male donor in good health and CMV-seropositive. Both conserved end residues are part of each CDR3. Fields, in order: CDR3 length, D gene, V gene, clone size, J gene, CDR3 protein, CDR3 DNA. The D gene is left open where the match is weak. The listing skips clone size in some rows; elsewhere it reads once, few, many or a size class.

len: 14; d_gene: TRBD1; v_gene: TRBV5-4; abundance: .; j_gene: TRBJ2-7; CDR3aa: CASSPDRGTYEQYF; CDR3nt: TGTGCCAGCAGCCCGGACAGGGGGACCTACGAGCAGTACTTC
len: 14; d_gene: .; v_gene: TRBV19; abundance: .; j_gene: TRBJ1-5; CDR3aa: CASSIRTDFGSQHF; CDR3nt: TGTGCCAGTAGTATAAGAACCGACTTTGGGTCCCAGCATTTT
len: 14; d_gene: TRBD1; v_gene: TRBV7-6; abundance: .; j_gene: TRBJ2-7; CDR3aa: CASSDQQGAYEQYF; CDR3nt: TGTGCCAGCAGCGACCAACAGGGGGCTTACGAGCAGTACTTC
len: 16; d_gene: TRBD1; v_gene: TRBV7-2; abundance: .; j_gene: TRBJ1-3; CDR3aa: CASSLGDRASGNTIYF; CDR3nt: TGTGCCAGCAGCTTAGGGGACAGGGCGTCTGGAAACACCATATATTTT
len: 13; d_gene: .; v_gene: TRBV5-1; abundance: few; j_gene: TRBJ2-7; CDR3aa: CASNTGNSYEQYF; CDR3nt: TGCGCCAGTAATACAGGGAACTCCTACGAGCAGTACTTC
len: 12; d_gene: .; v_gene: TRBV2; abundance: .; j_gene: TRBJ1-1; CDR3aa: CASRRVNTEAFF; CDR3nt: TGTGCCAGCAGGCGGGTGAACACTGAAGCTTTCTTT
len: 15; d_gene: TRBD1; v_gene: TRBV2; abundance: .; j_gene: TRBJ2-2; CDR3aa: CASTRAGGSTGELFF; CDR3nt: TGTGCCAGCACCCGGGCAGGGGGCTCCACCGGGGAGCTGTTTTTT
len: 16; d_gene: TRBD1; v_gene: TRBV4-1; abundance: .; j_gene: TRBJ2-7; CDR3aa: CASSPSRDRGAYEQYF; CDR3nt: TGCGCCAGCAGCCCGTCCCGGGACAGGGGAGCCTACGAGCAGTACTTC
len: 17; d_gene: TRBD2; v_gene: TRBV4-3; abundance: once; j_gene: TRBJ2-1; CDR3aa: CASSQDNPRDYYNEQFF; CDR3nt: TGCGCCAGCAGCCAAGACAACCCCCGGGACTACTACAATGAGCAGTTCTTC
len: 13; d_gene: .; v_gene: TRBV18; abundance: .; j_gene: TRBJ1-1; CDR3aa: CASSPQGYTEAFF; CDR3nt: TGTGCCAGCTCACCACAGGGGTATACTGAAGCTTTCTTT
len: 13; d_gene: .; v_gene: TRBV7-9; abundance: .; j_gene: TRBJ1-1; CDR3aa: CASSWEGNTEAFF; CDR3nt: TGTGCCAGCAGCTGGGAGGGGAACACTGAAGCTTTCTTT
len: 16; d_gene: TRBD2; v_gene: TRBV7-8; abundance: .; j_gene: TRBJ2-7; CDR3aa: CASSPQSGGVRYEQYF; CDR3nt: TGTGCCAGCAGCCCACAGAGCGGGGGGGTGAGGTACGAGCAGTACTTC
len: 13; d_gene: .; v_gene: TRBV6-5; abundance: .; j_gene: TRBJ1-2; CDR3aa: CASSRGTNYGYTF; CDR3nt: TGTGCCAGCAGCCGTGGGACAAACTATGGCTACACCTTC
len: 14; d_gene: .; v_gene: TRBV30; abundance: few; j_gene: TRBJ2-3; CDR3aa: CAWWRGVAPDTQYF; CDR3nt: TGTGCCTGGTGGCGGGGAGTTGCACCAGATACGCAGTATTTT
len: 13; d_gene: .; v_gene: TRBV7-9; abundance: .; j_gene: TRBJ1-5; CDR3aa: CASSLTGGQPQHF; CDR3nt: TGTGCCAGCAGCTTAACCGGGGGGCAGCCCCAGCATTTT
len: 15; d_gene: .; v_gene: TRBV7-3; abundance: .; j_gene: TRBJ2-2; CDR3aa: CASSLQGSNTGELFF; CDR3nt: TGTGCCAGCAGCCTACAGGGCTCGAACACCGGGGAGCTGTTTTTT
len: 15; d_gene: .; v_gene: TRBV5-8; abundance: once; j_gene: TRBJ2-7; CDR3aa: CASSLVETGLYEQYF; CDR3nt: TGTGCCAGCAGCTTGGTCGAGACAGGCCTTTACGAGCAGTACTTC
len: 15; d_gene: .; v_gene: TRBV18; abundance: .; j_gene: TRBJ1-3; CDR3aa: CASSPPAFSGNTIYF; CDR3nt: TGTGCCAGCTCACCACCAGCATTCTCTGGAAACACCATATATTTT
len: 12; d_gene: TRBD2; v_gene: TRBV7-9; abundance: .; j_gene: TRBJ2-3; CDR3aa: CAWGVAGHKTIF; CDR3nt: TGCGCTTGGGGTGTAGCGGGACATAAAACGATATTT
len: 18; d_gene: TRBD2; v_gene: TRBV6-4; abundance: few; j_gene: TRBJ2-1; CDR3aa: CASSLSLAGGRSYNEQFF; CDR3nt: TGTGCCAGCAGTTTATCCTTAGCGGGAGGCAGGTCCTACAATGAGCAGTTCTTC
len: 15; d_gene: TRBD1; v_gene: TRBV4-3; abundance: .; j_gene: TRBJ2-3; CDR3aa: CASRRQGVSTDTQYF; CDR3nt: TGCGCCAGCAGAAGACAGGGGGTGTCCACAGATACGCAGTATTTT
len: 16; d_gene: .; v_gene: TRBV9; abundance: .; j_gene: TRBJ2-4; CDR3aa: CASSVAGDLAKNIQYF; CDR3nt: TGTGCCAGCAGCGTAGCGGGGGATCTAGCCAAAAACATTCAGTACTTC
len: 19; d_gene: TRBD2; v_gene: TRBV10-3; abundance: .; j_gene: TRBJ2-2; CDR3aa: CAISDTGTSGGVGAGELFF; CDR3nt: TGTGCCATCAGTGATACCGGGACTAGCGGGGGGGTGGGCGCCGGGGAGCTGTTTTTT
len: 16; d_gene: TRBD1; v_gene: TRBV15; abundance: .; j_gene: TRBJ1-1; CDR3aa: CATSRIRTGSYTEAFF; CDR3nt: TGTGCCACCAGCAGAATTAGGACAGGGAGCTACACTGAAGCTTTCTTT
len: 15; d_gene: .; v_gene: TRBV6-4; abundance: .; j_gene: TRBJ1-3; CDR3aa: CASRGYPGAGNTIYF; CDR3nt: TGTGCCAGCAGGGGATACCCCGGGGCTGGAAACACCATATATTTT
len: 13; d_gene: .; v_gene: TRBV7-3; abundance: few; j_gene: TRBJ2-7; CDR3aa: CASSLNPGSEQYF; CDR3nt: TGTGCCAGCAGCTTAAATCCCGGGAGCGAGCAGTACTTC
len: 12; d_gene: .; v_gene: TRBV18; abundance: .; j_gene: TRBJ1-1; CDR3aa: CASSGAWTEAFF; CDR3nt: TGTGCCAGCTCAGGGGCTTGGACTGAAGCTTTCTTT
len: 15; d_gene: .; v_gene: TRBV21-1; abundance: once; j_gene: TRBJ2-7; CDR3aa: CASSKQVSGAYEQYF; CDR3nt: TGTGCCAGCAGCAAGCAAGTCAGCGGTGCCTACGAGCAGTACTTC
len: 14; d_gene: .; v_gene: TRBV6-5; abundance: once; j_gene: TRBJ2-7; CDR3aa: CASSPRGFAYEQYF; CDR3nt: TGTGCCAGCAGCCCACGAGGCTTCGCCTACGAGCAGTACTTC
len: 18; d_gene: .; v_gene: TRBV19; abundance: .; j_gene: TRBJ1-5; CDR3aa: CASSILGLGEGGNQPQHF; CDR3nt: TGTGCCAGTAGTATCCTAGGCCTGGGAGAGGGGGGCAATCAGCCCCAGCATTTT
len: 16; d_gene: .; v_gene: TRBV19; abundance: .; j_gene: TRBJ2-1; CDR3aa: CASSIEGARSYNEQFF; CDR3nt: TGTGCCAGTAGTATCGAGGGAGCAAGATCCTACAATGAGCAGTTCTTC
len: 16; d_gene: .; v_gene: TRBV27; abundance: .; j_gene: TRBJ2-7; CDR3aa: CASSLSRSGRGYEQYF; CDR3nt: TGTGCCAGCAGTTTATCGCGCTCGGGGCGGGGCTACGAGCAGTACTTC
len: 15; d_gene: TRBD2; v_gene: TRBV6-1; abundance: .; j_gene: TRBJ2-7; CDR3aa: CASSEAGGGAYEQYF; CDR3nt: TGTGCCAGCAGTGAAGCGGGCGGGGGGGCCTACGAGCAGTACTTC
len: 15; d_gene: .; v_gene: TRBV6-5; abundance: .; j_gene: TRBJ2-1; CDR3aa: CASSYSASEYNEQFF; CDR3nt: TGTGCCAGCAGTTACTCTGCTAGCGAGTACAATGAGCAGTTCTTC
len: 15; d_gene: .; v_gene: TRBV6-1; abundance: .; j_gene: TRBJ1-4; CDR3aa: CASSPGGVRSEKLFF; CDR3nt: TGTGCCAGCAGTCCTGGAGGTGTTAGGAGTGAAAAACTGTTTTTT
len: 13; d_gene: .; v_gene: TRBV10-2; abundance: .; j_gene: TRBJ2-7; CDR3aa: CASTGARASEQYF; CDR3nt: TGCGCCAGCACGGGAGCCCGGGCTTCCGAGCAGTACTTC
len: 15; d_gene: .; v_gene: TRBV27; abundance: .; j_gene: TRBJ1-2; CDR3aa: CASSLSIWANYGYTF; CDR3nt: TGTGCCAGCAGTTTATCGATATGGGCCAACTATGGCTACACCTTC
len: 15; d_gene: .; v_gene: TRBV6-1; abundance: .; j_gene: TRBJ2-1; CDR3aa: CASSEEWSSYNEQFF; CDR3nt: TGTGCCAGCAGTGAAGAATGGAGCTCCTACAATGAGCAGTTCTTC
len: 15; d_gene: TRBD1; v_gene: TRBV7-9; abundance: .; j_gene: TRBJ1-1; CDR3aa: CASSDNRGMNTEAFF; CDR3nt: TGTGCCAGCAGCGACAACAGGGGCATGAACACTGAAGCTTTCTTT